The 22 T cell receptor beta chains below come from one sample, sequenced in a study of blood T cell repertoires in COVID-19. Generated by immunoSEQ multiplex PCR, the TCRdb table keeps only in-frame clones and is missing some. The top ten clones hold around 12% of a sample with 200,000 to 250,000 clones, 87% of them seen once. Sequencing was done on a sample of peripheral blood. Every receptor here comes from a woman under 30 who had recovered from COVID-19.

The chain couples TRBV5-6 to TRBJ2-5; D uncertain. The CDR3 sequence is 16 residues long. V was clipped by 1 base and J by 4 bases, with 17 bases between them. The V gene's germline CDR1 is SGHDT and CDR2 YYEEEE. The CDR3 loop is CASSLISSPYLETQYF. The CDR3 DNA sequence: TGTGCCAGCAGCTTGATTAGCAGTCCCTATCTAGAGACCCAGTACTTC.

This clone has only one observation. Other DNA sequences in the same sample also yield this CDR3. The chain couples TRBV27 to TRBJ1-2; a weak D match, TRBD1 (5 bases). This CDR3 is 13 amino acids long. The V gene lost 3 bases and the J gene lost 3 bases, with 8 bases spanning the gap. Per the germline V gene, CDR1 is MNHEY and CDR2 is SMNVEV (reference sequence). The CDR3 DNA sequence: TGTGCCAGCAGTTTCGGGGGAGACTATGGCTACACCTTC. Translation: CASSFGGDYGYTF.

The rearrangement uses TRBV2 and TRBJ2-1; perhaps TRBD1 as D (6 bases). The CDR3 covers 14 residues. Germline V gene sequence: CDR1 SNHLY, CDR2 FYNNEI. V gave up 4 bases and J gave up 7 bases, with 14 bases separating them. As DNA, the CDR3 is TGTGCCAGCAGTGTAAGTGGACAGTCTAATGAGCAGTTCTTC. This gives the protein CASSVSGQSNEQFF.

CDR3: CSVYGGNEQFF. CDR3 in DNA: TGCAGCGTTTACGGGGGAAATGAGCAGTTCTTC. The rearrangement joins TRBV29-1 to TRBJ2-1; D is perhaps TRBD2 (6 bases). Trimming cost V 5 bases and J 7 bases, with 9 bases left between them. The CDR3 extends over 11 amino acids. From germline, CDR1 is SQVTM and CDR2 ANQGSEA.

The J gene is TRBJ2-1, the V gene TRBV7-2; TRBD1 agrees at 7 bases. The CDR3 consists of 16 residues. V shed 4 bases, J shed 2 bases, and the junction held 8 bases outside the gene matches. Germline CDR1 and CDR2: SGHTA and FQGNSA. CDR3 nucleotides: TGTGCCAGCAGCTCGACCTCGACAGGGACCTACAATGAGCAGTTCTTC. It yields the protein CASSSTSTGTYNEQFF. Full variable domain (outside the CDR3, taken from reference TRBV7-2 and TRBJ2-1): GAGVSQSPSNKVTEKGKDVELRCDPISGHTALYWYRQSLGQGLEFLIYFQGNSAPDKSGLPSDRFSAERTGGSVSTLTIQRTQQEDSAVYLCASSSTSTGTYNEQFFGPGTRLTVL.

The chain has TRBV29-1 and TRBJ1-1, with D unclear. With 6 bases removed from V and 1 base from J, the gap between germline ends came to 6 bases. Per the germline V gene, CDR1 is SQVTM and CDR2 is ANQGSEA. The CDR3 runs to 11 residues. The DNA of the CDR3 is TGCAGCGTCTACAGGAACACTGAAGCTTTCTTT. It encodes CSVYRNTEAFF.

V is TRBV9 and J is TRBJ1-1; D perhaps matches TRBD1 (5 bases). Germline values: CDR1 SGDLS, CDR2 YYNGEE. The length of the CDR3 is 14 residues. Trimming pared 0 bases from V and 10 bases from J, leaving 16 bases between. CDR3 DNA sequence: TGTGCCAGCAGCGTAGACCTGGGGCTTGGTAGAGCTTTCTTT. Amino acid sequence: CASSVDLGLGRAFF.

This chain links TRBV29-1 with TRBJ2-1, with 8 positions matching TRBD1. The germline gives CDR1 SQVTM, CDR2 ANQGSEA. This CDR3 contains 16 residues. The junction had 14 bases not matched to a gene; V was cut back by 7 bases and J by 3 bases. Here the CDR3 DNA reads TGCAGCGGGCTAAGAAGACAGGGGAGTCGCTACAATGAGCAGTTCTTC. It translates to CSGLRRQGSRYNEQFF.

The chain couples TRBV27 to TRBJ2-7; 14 bases are a match to TRBD2. J was trimmed by 5 bases and V by 5 bases; bases with no gene match: 5. Germline V CDR1 and CDR2: MNHEY, SMNVEV (reference sequence). The CDR3 has 15 amino acids. This CDR3 is CASSPTSGRAHEQYF. CDR3 nucleotides: TGTGCCAGCAGTCCGACTAGCGGGAGGGCCCACGAGCAGTACTTC.

This chain links TRBV7-2 with TRBJ1-1; 7 bases line up with TRBD1. With 2 bases clipped from V and 0 bases from J, the junction kept 0 bases outside the gene matches. The CDR3 extends over 14 amino acids. Germline V gene lookup returns CDR1 SGHTA and CDR2 FQGNSA. The CDR3 spells CASSLTGVNTEAFF. The CDR3 DNA reads TGTGCCAGCAGCTTAACAGGGGTGAACACTGAAGCTTTCTTT. Complete variable domain (other parts from reference TRBV7-2 and TRBJ1-1): GAGVSQSPSNKVTEKGKDVELRCDPISGHTALYWYRQSLGQGLEFLIYFQGNSAPDKSGLPSDRFSAERTGGSVSTLTIQRTQQEDSAVYLCASSLTGVNTEAFFGQGTRLTVV.

CDR3 DNA sequence: TGCGCCAGCAGCCTAGGGACTCTAAACACCGGGGAGCTGTTTTTT. This translates into CASSLGTLNTGELFF. The chain joins TRBV5-1 to TRBJ2-2, with a tentative D call TRBD2 (6 bases). Germline V gene data show CDR1 as SGHRS and CDR2 as YFSETQ. This CDR3 is built from 15 residues. V was pared by 4 bases and J by 2 bases, with 12 bases between. The full variable domain, its missing parts supplied by reference TRBV5-1 and TRBJ2-2, is KAGVTQTPRYLIKTRGQQVTLSCSPISGHRSVSWYQQTPGQGLQFLFEYFSETQRNKGNFPGRFSGRQFSNSRSEMNVSTLELGDSALYLCASSLGTLNTGELFFGEGSRLTVL.

This clone was found once. The chain links TRBV14 to TRBJ1-1; tentatively, D is TRBD1 (6 bases). The CDR3 spans 14 residues. The germline V and J ends were trimmed by 2 bases and 1 base, with 8 bases remaining between them. Germline CDR1 is SGHDN and CDR2 is FVKESK. CDR3 region: CASSQTGSNTEAFF. Written as DNA, the CDR3 is TGTGCCAGCAGCCAAACAGGGTCGAACACTGAAGCTTTCTTT. The full variable domain, rest sourced from reference TRBV14 and TRBJ1-1, is EAGVTQFPSHSVIEKGQTVTLRCDPISGHDNLYWYRRVMGKEIKFLLHFVKESKQDESGMPNNRFLAERTGGTYSTLKVQPAELEDSGVYFCASSQTGSNTEAFFGQGTRLTVV.

J is TRBJ2-7 and V is TRBV19; 10 bases are a match to TRBD1. CDR3 size: 15 residues. J lost 6 bases, V lost 5 bases, and 10 bases had no gene match. Per germline, CDR1 LNHDA and CDR2 SQIVND (reference sequence). CDR3 region: CASSPRDRGLFEQYF. DNA of the CDR3: TGTGCCAGTAGTCCCCGGGACAGGGGTCTTTTCGAGCAGTACTTC.

This rearrangement joins TRBV6-4 to TRBJ1-1; 7 nucleotides line up with TRBD1. V shed 0 bases, J shed 4 bases, and the junction held 5 bases outside the gene matches. This CDR3 has 15 residues. Germline-derived CDR1 and CDR2 are MRHNA and SNTAGT. CDR3 residues: CASSDSHSGGTEAFF. The CDR3 DNA is TGTGCCAGCAGTGACTCGCACTCAGGGGGCACTGAAGCTTTCTTT.

The rearrangement links TRBV2 to TRBJ1-5; 8 nucleotides align to TRBD1. V lost 7 bases and J lost 7; bases outside the gene matches: 18. The CDR3 totals 17 residues. Germline V gene data show CDR1 as SNHLY and CDR2 as FYNNEI. CDR3 amino acids: CASNSGQGAYSGQPQHF. CDR3 nucleotide sequence: TGTGCCAGCAATTCTGGACAGGGTGCGTATTCGGGGCAGCCCCAGCATTTT. Full variable domain (outside the CDR3, taken from reference TRBV2 and TRBJ1-5): EPEVTQTPSHQVTQMGQEVILRCVPISNHLYFYWYRQILGQKVEFLVSFYNNEISEKSEIFDDQFSVERPDGSNFTLKIRSTKLEDSAMYFCASNSGQGAYSGQPQHFGDGTRLSIL.

This chain links TRBV25-1 with TRBJ2-1; 7 positions match TRBD1. The CDR3 has 14 residues. Germline trimming cut 4 bases from V and 5 bases from J; bases unmatched to any gene: 5. Germline values: CDR1 MGHDK, CDR2 SYGVNS. The CDR3, as DNA: TGTGCCAGCAGTGGAGGGACAGTGAACAATGAGCAGTTCTTC. It yields the protein CASSGGTVNNEQFF.

The chain uses TRBV12-5 and TRBJ2-7, with D perhaps TRBD1 (6 bases). Germline CDR1 LGHNT, CDR2 FRNRAP. The CDR3 runs 15 residues. Between the trimmed V and J ends, which lost 1 base and 4 bases, there was a span of 14 bases. CDR3 nucleotide sequence: TGTGCTAGTGGTTTGGGGGCAGGGGCGGGTTACGAGCAGTACTTC. This sequence encodes CASGLGAGAGYEQYF.

The chain carries TRBV10-1 and TRBJ2-2, with D possibly being TRBD2 (6 bases). Trimming cost V 10 bases and J 0 bases, with 12 bases left between them. Germline-derived CDR1 and CDR2 are WNHNN and SYGVQD (reference sequence). The CDR3 extends over 14 amino acids. The CDR3 nucleotides read TGCGCCAACGGAGGGGCCCCGAACACCGGGGAGCTGTTTTTT. Protein product: CANGGAPNTGELFF.

This sequence joins TRBV4-2 and TRBJ2-1; the D is unclear. The CDR3 length is 15 residues. CDR1 is LGHNA and CDR2 is YNFKEQ in the germline V gene. With 4 bases removed from V and 0 bases from J, the gap between germline ends came to 10 bases. CDR3 loop: CASSPSEYSYNEQFF. The CDR3 DNA follows: TGTGCCAGCAGCCCATCGGAGTACTCCTACAATGAGCAGTTCTTC.

The rearrangement links TRBV28 to TRBJ1-5; 7 bases are a match to TRBD1. The CDR3 loop spans 14 amino acids. CDR1 MDHEN and CDR2 SYDVKM come from the germline V gene. V dropped 7 bases and J dropped 4; count of bases not matched to a gene: 7. The CDR3 reads CASILGQTNQPQHF. The CDR3 DNA sequence: TGTGCCAGCATCCTGGGACAGACGAATCAGCCCCAGCATTTT. The entire variable domain, with the rest obtained from reference TRBV28 and TRBJ1-5, is as follows: DVKVTQSSRYLVKRTGEKVFLECVQDMDHENMFWYRQDPGLGLRLIYFSYDVKMKEKGDIPEGYSVSREKKERFSLILESASTNQTSMYLCASILGQTNQPQHFGDGTRLSIL.

The rearrangement uses TRBV29-1 and TRBJ2-3, with 10 bases matching TRBD2. CDR1 is SQVTM and CDR2 is ANQGSEA in the germline V gene. The V and J ends lost 7 bases and 5 bases, in that order; junction bases with no gene match: 6. The CDR3 has 13 amino acids. The CDR3 sequence: CSGAGGPRDTQYF. As DNA, the CDR3 is TGCAGCGGAGCGGGAGGGCCTAGAGATACGCAGTATTTT.

The rearrangement joins TRBV7-2 to TRBJ2-3, with 10 bases identical to TRBD2. There are 17 residues in the CDR3. Trimming took 4 bases from V and 4 from J; bases not matched to a gene: 11. The germline gives CDR1 SGHTA, CDR2 FQGNSA. The CDR3 nucleotides read TGTGCCAGCAGCTGGGCGGGGCTAGCGGGAGTCCCAGATACGCAGTATTTT. This sequence encodes CASSWAGLAGVPDTQYF.